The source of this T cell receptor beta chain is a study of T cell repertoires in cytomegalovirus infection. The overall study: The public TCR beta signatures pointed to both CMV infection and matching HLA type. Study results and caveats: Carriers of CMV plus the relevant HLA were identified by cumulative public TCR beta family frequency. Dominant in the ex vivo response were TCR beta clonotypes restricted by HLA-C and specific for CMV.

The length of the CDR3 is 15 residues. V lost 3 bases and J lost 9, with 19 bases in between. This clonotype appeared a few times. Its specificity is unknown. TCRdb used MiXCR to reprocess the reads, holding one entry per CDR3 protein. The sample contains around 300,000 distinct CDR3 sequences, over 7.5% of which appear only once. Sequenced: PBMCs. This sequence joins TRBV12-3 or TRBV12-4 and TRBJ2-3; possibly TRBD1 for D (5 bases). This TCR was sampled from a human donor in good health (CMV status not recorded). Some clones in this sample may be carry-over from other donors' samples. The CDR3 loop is CASSFGGRQAGTQYF. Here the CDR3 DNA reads TGTGCCAGCAGTTTCGGCGGTCGCCAAGCAGGGACGCAGTATTTT.